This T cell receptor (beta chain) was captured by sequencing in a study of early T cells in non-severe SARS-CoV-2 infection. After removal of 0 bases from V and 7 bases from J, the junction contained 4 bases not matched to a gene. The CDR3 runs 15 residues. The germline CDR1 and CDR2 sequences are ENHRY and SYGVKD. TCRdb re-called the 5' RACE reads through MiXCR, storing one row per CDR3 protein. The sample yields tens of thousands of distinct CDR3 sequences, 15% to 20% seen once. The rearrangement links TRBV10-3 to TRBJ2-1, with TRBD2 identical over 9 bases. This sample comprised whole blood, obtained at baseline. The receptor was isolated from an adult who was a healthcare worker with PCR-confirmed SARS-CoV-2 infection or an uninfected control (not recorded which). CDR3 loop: CAISESAGGPNEQFF. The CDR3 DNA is TGTGCCATCAGTGAGTCTGCGGGAGGGCCAAATGAGCAGTTCTTC.